A single sample is the source of the 18 T cell receptor beta chains below, sequenced in a study of cytomegalovirus exposure and HLA in healthy donors. Both 60 Vbeta primers and 13 Jbeta primers went into the PCR. The protocol was immunoSEQ multiplex PCR, while the TCRdb copy is restricted to in-frame clones and leaves out a portion. Counted here are 130,000 to 150,000 clones, over 70% occurring once; the ten biggest clones make up under 6%. Material for sequencing was PBMCs. All receptors derive from a man between 40 and 49 years old in good health and CMV-seronegative.

The CDR3 nucleotides read TGTGCCAGCAGTTTTGAGAGCTCCTATAATTCACCCCTCCACTTT. It yields the protein CASSFESSYNSPLHF. The chain uses TRBV27 and TRBJ1-6; D unresolved. The V end lost 3 bases, the J end lost 0 bases, and 6 bases lay between the germline ends. The CDR3 consists of 15 residues. Germline V gene lookup returns CDR1 MNHEY and CDR2 SMNVEV (reference sequence).

CDR3 nucleotide sequence: TGTGCCAGCAGTTACGGGGGGGCCGACTATGGCTACACCTTC. Residues: CASSYGGADYGYTF. V usage is TRBV6-5 and J usage is TRBJ1-2; a possible D gene is TRBD1 (6 bases). Germline V gene sequence: CDR1 MNHEY, CDR2 SVGAGI. Trimming stripped 2 bases from V and 3 bases from J, with 10 bases between. CDR3 length equals 14 residues.

This sequence joins TRBV28 and TRBJ2-5, with D hard to call. The CDR3 is 15 residues long. The V end was cut by 1 base, the J end by 1 base, with 10 bases between. Germline CDR1 reads MDHEN; CDR2 reads SYDVKM. CDR3: CASSLSVYSQETQYF. DNA of the CDR3: TGTGCCAGCAGTTTATCGGTGTACAGCCAAGAGACCCAGTACTTC.

The CDR3 sequence: CASRKGTGGETNYGYTF. In DNA, the CDR3 is TGTGCCAGCAGAAAGGGGACAGGGGGGGAAACTAACTATGGCTACACCTTC. V usage is TRBV5-4 and J usage is TRBJ1-2, with 11 bases matching TRBD1. In germline, CDR1 is SGHNT, CDR2 YYREEE (reference sequence). V lost 5 bases and J lost 0; bases outside the gene matches: 9. This CDR3 has 17 amino acids.

The J gene is TRBJ2-1, the V gene TRBV9; D is unclear. Between the trimmed V and J ends, which lost 0 bases and 7 bases, there was a span of 5 bases. This CDR3 is 12 amino acids long. From germline, CDR1 is SGDLS and CDR2 YYNGEE. The CDR3 bases are TGTGCCAGCAGCGTAGACTTGAATGAGCAGTTCTTC. It codes for CASSVDLNEQFF.

About this clone: One end of the junction fails to match germline, which may point to a read error. This sequence joins TRBV7-9 and TRBJ1-5; the D is unclear. CDR3 size: 12 residues. Germline-derived CDR1 and CDR2 are SEHNR and FQNEAQ (reference sequence). The CDR3 sequence is CSSSRFGQPQHF. CDR3 DNA: TGTTCCAGCAGCCGGTTTGGTCAGCCCCAGCATTTT.

This chain uses TRBV5-1 with TRBJ2-7, with D perhaps TRBD2 (6 bases). The length of the CDR3 is 16 residues. Trimming shortened V by 0 bases and J by 2 bases, and 15 bases separated the two germline ends. CDR1 is SGHRS, CDR2 YFSETQ, per germline. The CDR3 here is CASSLGDSLDTYEQYF. DNA for the CDR3: TGCGCCAGCAGCTTGGGGGACTCTTTAGATACCTACGAGCAGTACTTC.

The V call is TRBV19, the J call TRBJ2-7; 11 bases map to TRBD2. With V trimmed by 3 bases and J by 4 bases, 5 bases remained unmatched. Germline V gene lookup returns CDR1 LNHDA and CDR2 SQIVND (reference sequence). The CDR3 is made up of 15 amino acids. The CDR3, as DNA: TGTGCCAGTAGTATCACTAGCGGGGGCGGGTACGAGCAGTACTTC. It encodes CASSITSGGGYEQYF.

This chain joins TRBV5-1 and TRBJ2-1; 13 bases line up with TRBD2. The ends lost 2 bases at V and 9 bases at J; junction bases unmatched: 5. The germline V gene encodes CDR1 SGHRS and CDR2 YFSETQ. The CDR3 runs to 15 residues. The CDR3 DNA reads TGCGCCAGCAGCTTTGGACTAGCGGGGGTTGGTGAGCAGTTCTTC. Translation: CASSFGLAGVGEQFF.

This clone was observed a few times. This sequence joins TRBV10-3 and TRBJ1-5, with TRBD1 matching 7 bases. The V segment lost 3 bases and the J segment 3 bases; nucleotides outside the gene matches: 8. The CDR3 consists of 16 residues. Per germline, CDR1 ENHRY and CDR2 SYGVKD. This CDR3 is CAISDFTGDANQPQHF. Written as DNA, the CDR3 is TGTGCCATCAGTGACTTTACAGGGGACGCCAATCAGCCCCAGCATTTT.

The rearrangement joins TRBV10-3 to TRBJ2-3; 7 bases are a match to TRBD1. Germline V CDR1 and CDR2: ENHRY, SYGVKD. The CDR3 consists of 15 residues. V trimming: 4 bases; J trimming: 0 bases; junction bases outside the gene matches: 4. The CDR3 loop reads CAISVGDSSTDTQYF. The CDR3 DNA sequence: TGTGCCATCAGTGTGGGGGACAGTAGCACAGATACGCAGTATTTT.

The genes are TRBV9 and TRBJ1-2; a weak D match, TRBD1 (5 bases). The CDR3 runs 12 residues. The ends were cut back, 0 bases at V and 11 bases at J, with 11 bases in the middle. Germline V gene data show CDR1 as SGDLS and CDR2 as YYNGEE. The CDR3: CASSVVRGGYTF. In nucleotides, the CDR3 is TGTGCCAGCAGCGTAGTAAGGGGTGGTTACACCTTC.

V gene TRBV15 combines with J gene TRBJ2-5; a possible D gene is TRBD1 (6 bases). The germline V and J ends were trimmed by 0 bases and 5 bases, with 16 bases remaining between them. The germline CDR1 and CDR2 sequences are LNHNV and YYDKDF (reference sequence). The CDR3 is made up of 16 amino acids. This CDR3 reads CATSREKGWGQETQYF. The CDR3 DNA sequence: TGTGCCACCAGCAGAGAGAAGGGATGGGGGCAGGAGACCCAGTACTTC.

The chain employs TRBV25-1 and TRBJ2-7, with 7 bases that match TRBD1. Germline assignment: CDR1 MGHDK and CDR2 SYGVNS. Trimming at V came to 2 bases and at J to 7 bases, leaving 5 bases not matched to a gene. The CDR3 contains 13 residues. The CDR3 nucleotides are TGTGCCAGCAGTGAACTCCGGGACAGAGAGCAGTACTTC. Protein sequence: CASSELRDREQYF.

This clone was seen a few times. Written as DNA, the CDR3 is TGCGCCAGCAGCTTGCTCGGGACTGAAGCTTTCTTT. Its protein product is CASSLLGTEAFF. J is TRBJ1-1 and V is TRBV5-1; no clear D gene. This CDR3 comprises 12 residues. V was clipped by 1 base and J by 5 bases, with 6 bases between them. The germline gives CDR1 SGHRS, CDR2 YFSETQ.

J is TRBJ1-1 and V is TRBV2, with D unresolved. The germline V gene has CDR1 SNHLY and CDR2 FYNNEI. V gave up 4 bases and J gave up 2 bases, with 11 bases separating them. The CDR3 has 14 residues. The DNA for the CDR3 is TGTGCCAGCAGTGTTCAGGCTGGTAACACTGAAGCTTTCTTT. It codes for CASSVQAGNTEAFF.

The gene calls are TRBV28 and TRBJ1-1; D gene unclear. Per germline, CDR1 MDHEN and CDR2 SYDVKM. V lost 4 bases and J 1 base, leaving 10 bases between the germline ends. The CDR3 consists of 14 residues. CDR3: CASSSPDWNTEAFF. In DNA form, the CDR3 reads TGTGCCAGCAGTTCCCCTGACTGGAACACTGAAGCTTTCTTT.

V and J are TRBV5-6 and TRBJ2-7, with D possibly matching TRBD2 (7 bases). Germline V gives CDR1 SGHDT, CDR2 YYEEEE. V was shortened by 3 bases and J by 3 bases, with 13 bases between the two germline ends. CDR3 size: 14 residues. The chain's CDR3 is CASSYGGLVYEQYF. The CDR3 DNA reads as TGTGCCAGCAGCTACGGGGGGCTGGTCTACGAGCAGTACTTC.